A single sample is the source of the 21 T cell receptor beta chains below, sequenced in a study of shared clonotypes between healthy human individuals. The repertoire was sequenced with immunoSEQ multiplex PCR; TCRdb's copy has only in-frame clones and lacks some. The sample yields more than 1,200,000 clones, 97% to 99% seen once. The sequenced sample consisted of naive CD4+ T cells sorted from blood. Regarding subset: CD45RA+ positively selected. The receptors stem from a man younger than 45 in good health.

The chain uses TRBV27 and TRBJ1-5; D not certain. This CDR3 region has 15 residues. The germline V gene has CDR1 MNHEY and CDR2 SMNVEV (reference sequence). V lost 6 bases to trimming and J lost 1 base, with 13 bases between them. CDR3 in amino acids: CASRPIRQSNQPQHF. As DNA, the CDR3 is TGTGCCAGCAGGCCCATTAGACAAAGCAATCAGCCCCAGCATTTT.

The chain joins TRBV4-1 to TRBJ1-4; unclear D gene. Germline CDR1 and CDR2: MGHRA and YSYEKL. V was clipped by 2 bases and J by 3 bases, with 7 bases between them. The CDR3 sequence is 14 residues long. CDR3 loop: CASSQLAPNEKLFF. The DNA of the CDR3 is TGCGCCAGCAGCCAATTGGCCCCTAATGAAAAACTGTTTTTT.

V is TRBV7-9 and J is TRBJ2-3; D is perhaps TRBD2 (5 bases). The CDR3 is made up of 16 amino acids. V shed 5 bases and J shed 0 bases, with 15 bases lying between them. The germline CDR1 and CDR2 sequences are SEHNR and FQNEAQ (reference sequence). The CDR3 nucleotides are TGTGCCAGCAGCCCCAACAAGGACTTAAGCACAGATACGCAGTATTTT. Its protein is CASSPNKDLSTDTQYF.

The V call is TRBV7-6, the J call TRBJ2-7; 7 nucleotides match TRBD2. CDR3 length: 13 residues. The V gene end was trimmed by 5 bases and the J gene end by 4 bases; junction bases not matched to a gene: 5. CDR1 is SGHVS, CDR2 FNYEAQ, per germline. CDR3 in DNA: TGTGCCAGCAGCAACCGGACTAGTTACGAGCAGTACTTC. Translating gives CASSNRTSYEQYF. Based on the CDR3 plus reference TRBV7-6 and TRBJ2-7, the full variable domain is GAGVSQSPRYKVTKRGQDVALRCDPISGHVSLYWYRQALGQGPEFLTYFNYEAQQDKSGLPNDRFSAERPEGSISTLTIQRTEQRDSAMYRCASSNRTSYEQYFGPGTRLTVT.

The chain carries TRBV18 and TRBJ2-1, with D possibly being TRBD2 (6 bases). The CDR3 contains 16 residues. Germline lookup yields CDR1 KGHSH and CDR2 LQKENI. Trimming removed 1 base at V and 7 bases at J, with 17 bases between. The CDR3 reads CASSPLAGRLKNEQFF. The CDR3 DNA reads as TGTGCCAGCTCACCACTTGCGGGACGGTTAAAAAATGAGCAGTTCTTC.

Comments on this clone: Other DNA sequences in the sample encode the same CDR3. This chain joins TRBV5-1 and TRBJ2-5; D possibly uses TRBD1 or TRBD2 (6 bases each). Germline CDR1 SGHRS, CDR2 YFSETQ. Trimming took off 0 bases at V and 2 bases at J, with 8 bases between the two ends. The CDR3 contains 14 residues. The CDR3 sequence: CASSLEGGQETQYF. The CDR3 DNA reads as TGCGCCAGCAGCTTGGAGGGGGGTCAAGAGACCCAGTACTTC.

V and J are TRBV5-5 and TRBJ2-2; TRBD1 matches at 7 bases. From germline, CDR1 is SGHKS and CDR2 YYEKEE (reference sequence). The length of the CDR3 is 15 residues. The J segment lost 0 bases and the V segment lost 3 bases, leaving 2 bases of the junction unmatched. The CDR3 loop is CASSSQGTNTGELFF. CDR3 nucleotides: TGTGCCAGCAGCTCACAGGGGACGAACACCGGGGAGCTGTTTTTT.

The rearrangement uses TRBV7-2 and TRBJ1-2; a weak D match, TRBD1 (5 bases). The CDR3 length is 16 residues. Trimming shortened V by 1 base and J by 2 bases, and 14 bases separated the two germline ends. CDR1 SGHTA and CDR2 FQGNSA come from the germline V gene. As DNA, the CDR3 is TGTGCCAGCAGCTTAGTGTCGGGGGGTCTCAACTATGGCTACACCTTC. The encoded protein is CASSLVSGGLNYGYTF.

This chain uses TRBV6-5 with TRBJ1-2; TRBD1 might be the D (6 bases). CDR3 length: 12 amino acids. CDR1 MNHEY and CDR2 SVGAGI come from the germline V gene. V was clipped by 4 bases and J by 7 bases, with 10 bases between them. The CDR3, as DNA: TGTGCCAGCAGTTGGGGGCCCTCTGGCTACACCTTC. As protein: CASSWGPSGYTF.

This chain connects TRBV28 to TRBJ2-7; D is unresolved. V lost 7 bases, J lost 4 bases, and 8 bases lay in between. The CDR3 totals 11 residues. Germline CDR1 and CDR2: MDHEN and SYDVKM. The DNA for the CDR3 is TGTGCCAGCATTTCCAGGTACGAGCAGTACTTC. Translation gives CASISRYEQYF.

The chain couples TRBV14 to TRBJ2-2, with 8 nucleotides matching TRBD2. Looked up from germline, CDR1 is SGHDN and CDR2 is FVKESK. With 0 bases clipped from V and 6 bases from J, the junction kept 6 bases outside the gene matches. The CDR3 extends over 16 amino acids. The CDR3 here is CASSQDRGLVAGELFF. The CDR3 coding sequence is TGTGCCAGCAGCCAAGACAGGGGACTAGTCGCCGGGGAGCTGTTTTTT.

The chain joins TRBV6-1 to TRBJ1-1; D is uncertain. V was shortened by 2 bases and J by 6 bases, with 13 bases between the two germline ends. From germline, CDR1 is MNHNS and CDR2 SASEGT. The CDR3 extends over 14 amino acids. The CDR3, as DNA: TGTGCCAGCAGTGAACAAGTTGACTTGGCTGAAGCTTTCTTT. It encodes CASSEQVDLAEAFF.

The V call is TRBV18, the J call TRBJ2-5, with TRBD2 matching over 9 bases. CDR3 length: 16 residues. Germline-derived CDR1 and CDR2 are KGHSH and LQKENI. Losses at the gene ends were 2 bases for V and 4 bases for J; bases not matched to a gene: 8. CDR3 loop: CASSPLASGTRETQYF. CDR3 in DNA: TGTGCCAGCTCACCATTGGCTAGCGGGACGCGAGAGACCCAGTACTTC.

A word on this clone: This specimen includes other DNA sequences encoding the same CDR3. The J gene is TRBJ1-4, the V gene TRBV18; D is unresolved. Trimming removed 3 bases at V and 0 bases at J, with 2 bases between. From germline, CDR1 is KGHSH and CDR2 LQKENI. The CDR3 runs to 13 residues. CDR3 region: CASSPATNEKLFF. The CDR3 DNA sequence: TGTGCCAGCTCACCTGCAACTAATGAAAAACTGTTTTTT.

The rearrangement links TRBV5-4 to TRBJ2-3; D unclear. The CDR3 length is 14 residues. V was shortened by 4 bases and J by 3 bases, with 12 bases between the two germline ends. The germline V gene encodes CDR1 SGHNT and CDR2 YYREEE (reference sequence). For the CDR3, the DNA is TGTGCCAGCAGCGCTGGGGTGAGAACAGATACGCAGTATTTT. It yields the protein CASSAGVRTDTQYF.

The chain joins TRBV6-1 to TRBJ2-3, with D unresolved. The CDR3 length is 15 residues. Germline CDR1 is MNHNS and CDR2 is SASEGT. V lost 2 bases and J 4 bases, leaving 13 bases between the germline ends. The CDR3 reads CASSESSGRADTQYF. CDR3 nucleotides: TGTGCCAGCAGTGAAAGCTCAGGAAGGGCAGATACGCAGTATTTT.

CDR3 sequence reads: CASSIGRTSGRGGLQYF. The CDR3 nucleotides read TGTGCCAGTAGTATAGGAAGGACTAGCGGGAGGGGAGGATTGCAGTACTTC. The V gene is TRBV19, the J gene TRBJ2-7, with TRBD2 matching over 15 bases. CDR3 size: 17 residues. CDR1 is LNHDA and CDR2 is SQIVND in the germline V gene (reference sequence). V shed 1 base and J 9 bases; nucleotides not matched to a gene: 10.

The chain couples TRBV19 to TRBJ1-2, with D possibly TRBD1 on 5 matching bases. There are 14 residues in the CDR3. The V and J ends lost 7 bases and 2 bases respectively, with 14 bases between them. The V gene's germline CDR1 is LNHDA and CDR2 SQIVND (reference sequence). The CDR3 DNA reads TGTGCCAGTACAGCGAGGGGAATAAACTATGGCTACACCTTC. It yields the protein CASTARGINYGYTF. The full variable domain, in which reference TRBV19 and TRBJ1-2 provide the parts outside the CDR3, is DGGITQSPKYLFRKEGQNVTLSCEQNLNHDAMYWYRQDPGQGLRLIYYSQIVNDFQKGDIAEGYSVSREKKESFPLTVTSAQKNPTAFYLCASTARGINYGYTFGSGTRLTVV.

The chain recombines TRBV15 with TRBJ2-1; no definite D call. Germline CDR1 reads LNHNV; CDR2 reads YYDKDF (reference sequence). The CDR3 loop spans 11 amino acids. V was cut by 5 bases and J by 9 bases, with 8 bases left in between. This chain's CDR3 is CATSLRIEQFF. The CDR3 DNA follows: TGTGCCACCAGCCTCAGGATTGAGCAGTTCTTC.

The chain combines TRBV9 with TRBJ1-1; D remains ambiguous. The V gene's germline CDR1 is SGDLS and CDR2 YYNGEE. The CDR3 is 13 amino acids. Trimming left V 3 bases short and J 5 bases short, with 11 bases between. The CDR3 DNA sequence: TGTGCCAGCAGCGCCGTAGCGGAGACTGAAGCTTTCTTT. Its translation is CASSAVAETEAFF.

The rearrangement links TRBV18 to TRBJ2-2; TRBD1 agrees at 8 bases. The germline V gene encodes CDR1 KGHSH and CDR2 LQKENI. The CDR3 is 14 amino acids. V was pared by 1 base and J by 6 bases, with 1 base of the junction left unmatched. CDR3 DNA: TGTGCCAGCTCACCACGACAGGGGCCCGGGGAGCTGTTTTTT. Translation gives CASSPRQGPGELFF.